This T cell receptor beta chain was captured in a study of T and B cells in COVID-19 patients (dated by TCRdb to the early 2020s). Notes on the research overall: In this study, adaptive immunity was profiled in COVID-19 patients who either had active infection or had recovered, using TRB and IGH repertoire sequencing of peripheral blood. A recovered cohort included some 19 patients who provided 20 to 25 samples, and most of these patients had mild to moderate COVID-19 treated on an outpatient basis. A median age of around 35 years was recorded in the recovered cohort versus 67 years in the active-infection cohort. Critical illness requiring mechanical ventilation or ECMO was present in about 65% of the roughly 20 patients in the active-infection cohort. Comorbidities linked to unfavorable COVID-19 outcome were present in 18 of 20 patients in the active-infection cohort. The repository of TCR and BCR sequences included 69 time points from about 35 patients, and more than 7 million TCR sequences were analysed. A couple of patients were in both the active and recovered cohorts because samples existed from active disease and from after recovery. Repertoire analyses used an age-matched reference group of 40 or so healthy donors who were negative for COVID-19 antibodies as the comparison. As many as 9 follow-up blood samples were taken per patient, and some of the samples covered different disease stages within the same individual.

Comments on this clonotype: Which antigen it targets is not known. No base-level quality is on record; no much larger clone is a single base apart.

Here is what the overall study found, with its caveats: Specific T cell subsets (CD4+/Treg/CD8+) and sorted SARS-CoV-2-responsive or tetramer+ T cells had not yet been sequenced, and these experiments were ongoing. TRB repertoires were found to be highly clonal in active COVID-19, whereas diversity and richness at recovery were found to rise above healthy donor levels. The cohort was judged too small for assessing how HLA contributes to COVID-19 susceptibility or severity. Blood samples obtained from mildly ill patients during symptoms, as well as early samples obtained from severe cases, were available only in scarce numbers. Prospective validation of the reported TCR clusters was stated to be required before clinical use. TRBV/TRBJ gene usage was reported as strongly skewed in patients with COVID-19. A total of around 2,500 TCR clusters were exclusive to the recovered cohort, and 31 of those clusters were low-pGen clusters.

TRB repertoires were amplified from roughly 230-500 ng of genomic DNA extracted from blood. The germline V gene (reference sequence) supplies CDR1 SEHNR and CDR2 FQNEAQ. The CDR3 starts with the cysteine, ends with the phenylalanine, and has 16 residues. The DNA shown is the 48-base CDR3, in frame from base 1. Trimming takes 6 bases off V and 4 bases off J; junction bases not matched to a gene: 11. Sequenced on an Illumina MiSeq. Multiplex PCR with BIOMED2 TRB-A/B primer pools was used to amplify TRB rearrangements. Illumina-compatible adapters and 7-nucleotide sample barcodes were attached to the amplicons in two consecutive PCRs. All library PCRs used Phusion HS II polymerase. The amplicons were purified from gel with the NucleoSpin Gel and PCR Clean-up kit, measured on Qubit, and then pooled at 3 to 4.5 nM. Before Illumina next-generation sequencing, the quality of the amplicon pool was assessed on an Agilent 2100 Bioanalyzer. Regarding the original processing steps: MiXCR 3.0.8 with the default MiXCR reference library was used to annotate TRB rearrangements. Non-productive reads and sequences with fewer than 2 reads were removed, and each unique CDR3 nucleotide sequence was counted as one clone. Clonality, diversity, richness and V-J gene usage were calculated in R 3.5.1. GLIPH2 was used to cluster TCRs by CDR3 similarity, and OLGA was used to calculate generation probabilities. GLIPH2 clusters were kept only when the clusters contained at least four unique TCR clonotypes present in at least three individuals. TCRdb took the public reads, trimmed them with fastp at Q25, ran MiXCR for clone calling and kept in-frame beta chains. Every distinct CDR3 protein forms one entry, paired with its most common genes and DNA. Clone size and V and J calls follow TCRdb, not the original study. The sample includes more than 20,000 distinct CDR3 sequences, with roughly 33% observed a single time. The leading ten clones occupy 1.5% to 2% of the sample.

Sequencing was carried out using blood. This clonotype was sampled from a human donor who had recovered from COVID-19. The rearranged segments are TRBV7-9 and TRBJ2-1; 8 bases in between match TRBD1. The DNA reads as follows: TGTGCCAGCAGTTTATTAAGGACAGGGTCGTACAATGAGCAGTTCTTC. It translates as CASSLLRTGSYNEQFF.